These 2 T cell receptor beta chains originate from one sample sequenced in a study of siplizumab effects on memory and regulatory T cells. The protocol was immunoSEQ multiplex PCR, while the TCRdb copy is restricted to in-frame clones and leaves out a portion. The sample has some 100,000 clones, roughly 96% seen once. The sequenced sample consisted of naive CD4+ T cells sorted from blood. The receptors stem from a human donor in good health.

The chain combines TRBV19 with TRBJ2-5, with TRBD2 matching over 11 bases. The V and J ends lost 7 bases and 4 bases, in that order; junction bases with no gene match: 5. CDR1 and CDR2 (germline): LNHDA, SQIVND (reference sequence). This CDR3 is 14 amino acids long. This chain's CDR3 is CASNSGGAGETQYF. CDR3 in DNA: TGTGCCAGTAATAGCGGGGGGGCCGGAGAGACCCAGTACTTC.

The gene calls are TRBV30 and TRBJ1-5; D possibly corresponds to TRBD1 (6 bases). V lost 2 bases and J lost 3, with 14 bases in between. CDR1 is GTSNPN and CDR2 is SVGIG in the germline V gene (reference sequence). The CDR3 consists of 15 residues. CDR3 region: CAWSSGGQPNQPQHF. CDR3 sequence (DNA): TGTGCCTGGAGTTCCGGGGGGCAGCCCAATCAGCCCCAGCATTTT.